There are a few counts of the clone carrying this TCR beta chain. The antigen is undetermined. The sample originates from a study of tumor and adjacent non-tumor tissue in lung cancer. Study details: The patients, 10 men and 5 women, were roughly 31 to 80 with stage I to III disease. Each sample yielded roughly 4.2 million productive TCRbeta reads on average. Study-level findings and limits: Top 100 clones took a larger repertoire share in normal lung. Tumor tissue had significantly higher TCR diversity than normal lung.

Germline V gives CDR1 MNHNS, CDR2 SASEGT. The CDR3 contains 15 residues. The V and J ends lost 3 bases and 3 bases respectively, with 13 bases between them. No cell sorting was done before RNA was extracted from the tissue. A modified ARM-PCR protocol with three rounds of nested PCR amplified TCRbeta. TCRdb ran MiXCR on the multiplex PCR reads and lists one entry per CDR3 protein. The data hold more than 75,000 distinct CDR3 sequences, with roughly 80% observed a single time. This sequence joins TRBV6-1 and TRBJ2-3; no firm D call. The specimen was lung tumor tissue. The receptor comes from a woman aged 50 to 60 with non-small cell lung cancer. This CDR3 reads CASSESTPRTDTQYF. In DNA, the CDR3 is TGTGCCAGCAGTGAGTCAACTCCTAGAACAGATACGCAGTATTTT.